This T cell receptor beta chain was sequenced in a study of T-cell memory formation after mild COVID-19 (dated by TCRdb to the early 2020s). Background on the whole study: TCR sequence clusters from the two donors were largely donor specific. The cohort comprised two young, previously healthy adult volunteers, one female and one male. T-cell clones expanding and contracting after mild COVID-19 in a couple of donors were tracked by longitudinal TCRalpha and TCRbeta repertoire sequencing. Broader findings and caveats from the paper: Some responding clones were detected in pre-infection memory, which suggested that pre-existing cross-reactive memory T cells had joined the SARS-CoV-2 response. Contracting CD4+ clones were found mainly in CM and EM memory subsets, while CD8+ clones were enriched in EMRA. Balanced CD4/CD8 phenotypes were observed for clones contracting from day 15 to 85, whereas a bias towards CD4+ was observed for a second wave of clones expanding from day 15 to 37. SARS-CoV-2 specificity of the second-wave clones peaking on day 37 was not confirmed. Only two mild cases were covered in the study, and larger cohorts including severe cases with pre-infection samples were considered necessary.

This clonotype was counted only a few times. This receptor's antigen is unknown. No base-level quality is on record; no much larger clone is a single base apart. Ficoll-Paque density gradient centrifugation was used to isolate PBMCs. Sequenced using an Illumina NovaSeq 6000. Using 5'RACE with constant-segment primers, TCRalpha and TCRbeta cDNA libraries were constructed, with sample barcodes and unique molecular identifiers added in the process. RNA was extracted from every sample with Trizol reagent. Libraries were amplified in two PCR steps, with a second sample barcode and Illumina TruSeq adapters added in the second step. Libraries were sequenced on an Illumina NovaSeq with 2 x 150 bp paired-end reads. The original pipeline was this. The reads were demultiplexed and collapsed into UMI-guided consensus sequences using migec v1.2.7. Using mixcr v2.1.11, UMI consensuses were aligned to TRA and TRB V and J templates and then assembled into clonotypes. A clonotype was counted as expanded or contracted only if both edgeR and NoisET called the change significant, with noise models trained on biological replicates. For edgeR calls, the thresholds were a false discovery rate-adjusted p below 0.01 and a log2 fold-change of 1. PCA with hierarchical clustering of max-normalized trajectories of the 1000 most abundant clonotypes was used as exploratory dynamics analysis. Separately sequenced CD4+ and CD8+ repertoires were used to assign a CD4 or CD8 phenotype to each responding clone. TCRdb reran the public reads through fastp at Q25 and MiXCR, keeping productive beta chains. Rows matching on CDR3 protein sequence are summarized as one entry with the most common DNA and genes. The V and J calls and clone size are TCRdb's, not the authors'. This sample is represented by roughly 400,000 distinct CDR3 sequences; roughly 15% of them were singletons. Together, the top ten hold 20% to 25% of the sample.

The sequence derives from a man between 18 and 35 years old who had mild COVID-19 (a few samples of this study predate the infection). The sample titles of this study are shuffled in the database, so cell type and time point are left out; the donor was told from shared clones. Sequencing input: PBMCs or a T cell subset sorted from them (not recorded which).

The sequenced DNA: TGTGCCATCAGTCCCGGGACAGGGTCTGGAAACACCATATATTTT. This translates into CAISPGTGSGNTIYF. The chain joins TRBV10-3 to TRBJ1-3; TRBD1 agrees with 9 junctional bases. V has 5 bases trimmed and J has 1 base trimmed; junction bases matching no gene number 3. The CDR3 runs 15 amino acids, cysteine and phenylalanine included. Only the CDR3 portion is preserved as DNA: 45 bases, with reading frame beginning at the first base. From the germline V gene, CDR1 is ENHRY and CDR2 is SYGVKD.